Presented here are 15 T cell receptor beta chains from one specimen sequenced in a study of T cell responses to AZD1222 COVID-19 vaccine. Generated by immunoSEQ multiplex PCR, the TCRdb table keeps only in-frame clones and is missing some. The top ten hold 4.2% of the sample, which has about 130,000 clones, more than 80% seen once. The starting material was peripheral blood, obtained on day 0 of AZD1222 vaccination. All receptors come from an adult in good health.

The J gene is TRBJ1-4, the V gene TRBV5-1; D is perhaps TRBD1 (6 bases). Per the germline V gene, CDR1 is SGHRS and CDR2 is YFSETQ. There are 15 residues in the CDR3. Trimming left V 7 bases short and J 4 bases short, with 17 bases between. This chain's CDR3 is CASSRGQSINEKLFF. The CDR3 DNA reads TGCGCCAGCTCCCGGGGGCAGAGTATTAATGAAAAACTGTTTTTT. The full variable domain, with the rest looked up from reference TRBV5-1 and TRBJ1-4, is KAGVTQTPRYLIKTRGQQVTLSCSPISGHRSVSWYQQTPGQGLQFLFEYFSETQRNKGNFPGRFSGRQFSNSRSEMNVSTLELGDSALYLCASSRGQSINEKLFFGSGTQLSVL.

CDR3 region: CASSLRVDEQFF. CDR3 nucleotides: TGTGCCAGCAGCTTAAGGGTAGATGAGCAGTTCTTC. The chain employs TRBV7-2 and TRBJ2-1; no definite D call. CDR1 is SGHTA, CDR2 FQGNSA, per germline. The CDR3 is 12 residues long. The ends were cut back, 2 bases at V and 8 bases at J, with 7 bases in the middle.

The V and J genes are TRBV28 and TRBJ2-3, with D possibly being TRBD2 (6 bases). V was shortened by 2 bases and J by 4 bases, with 16 bases between the two germline ends. Looked up from germline, CDR1 is MDHEN and CDR2 is SYDVKM. CDR3 size: 16 residues. CDR3 residues: CASSLPGTASPDTQYF. Here the CDR3 DNA reads TGTGCCAGCAGTTTACCTGGGACTGCCAGCCCAGATACGCAGTATTTT.

The V and J genes are TRBV7-9 and TRBJ1-1; D is uncertain. The germline V gene has CDR1 SEHNR and CDR2 FQNEAQ (reference sequence). V dropped 5 bases and J dropped 6 bases, with 7 bases sitting between them. CDR3 length equals 11 residues. CDR3 sequence reads: CASSRRSEAFF. CDR3 DNA sequence: TGTGCCAGCAGCCGGAGATCTGAAGCTTTCTTT.

The rearrangement links TRBV28 to TRBJ2-6; D not certain. CDR3 length equals 15 residues. Germline V CDR1 and CDR2: MDHEN, SYDVKM. Trimming pared 2 bases from V and 4 bases from J, leaving 9 bases between. The CDR3 loop reads CASSLVGIGANVLTF. Here the CDR3 DNA reads TGTGCCAGCAGTTTAGTAGGGATCGGGGCCAACGTCCTGACTTTC. Together with reference TRBV28 and TRBJ2-6, the CDR3 gives the full variable domain: DVKVTQSSRYLVKRTGEKVFLECVQDMDHENMFWYRQDPGLGLRLIYFSYDVKMKEKGDIPEGYSVSREKKERFSLILESASTNQTSMYLCASSLVGIGANVLTFGAGSRLTVL.

This sequence joins TRBV27 and TRBJ1-1; 8 bases are a match to TRBD1. Germline CDR1 MNHEY, CDR2 SMNVEV (reference sequence). J gave up 4 bases and V 0 bases, and 10 bases lay outside the gene matches. This CDR3 contains 17 residues. The CDR3 sequence is CASSLSSGQGGSTEAFF. The CDR3 region has the DNA TGTGCCAGCAGTTTATCCTCTGGACAGGGTGGTAGCACTGAAGCTTTCTTT.

The chain is built from TRBV2 and TRBJ1-4; 7 bases are shared with TRBD1. V lost 4 bases, J lost 2 bases, and 1 base stayed unmatched. Germline V CDR1 and CDR2: SNHLY, FYNNEI. CDR3 size: 14 residues. The CDR3 coding sequence is TGTGCCAGCAGTGTGGACAGGACTAATGAAAAACTGTTTTTT. Translating it yields CASSVDRTNEKLFF. Using reference TRBV2 and TRBJ1-4 for the parts outside the CDR3, the full variable domain is EPEVTQTPSHQVTQMGQEVILRCVPISNHLYFYWYRQILGQKVEFLVSFYNNEISEKSEIFDDQFSVERPDGSNFTLKIRSTKLEDSAMYFCASSVDRTNEKLFFGSGTQLSVL.

The chain has TRBV5-6 and TRBJ1-4; D not resolved. Per germline, CDR1 SGHDT and CDR2 YYEEEE. Trimming cost V 4 bases and J 6 bases, with 16 bases left between them. The CDR3 has 15 amino acids. CDR3 nucleotide sequence: TGTGCCAGCAGCCCGGCAAAGGACTTGGATGAAAAACTGTTTTTT. It yields the protein CASSPAKDLDEKLFF.

The V call is TRBV29-1, the J call TRBJ2-1; possibly TRBD2 for D (5 bases). Between the trimmed V and J ends, which lost 7 bases and 8 bases, there was a span of 18 bases. The CDR3 is 13 residues long. Germline assignment: CDR1 SQVTM and CDR2 ANQGSEA. The CDR3 spells CSAHPWENDEQFF. CDR3 nucleotides: TGCAGCGCCCATCCCTGGGAGAACGATGAGCAGTTCTTC.

CDR3 DNA sequence: TGTGCCAGCAGCCAAGGGCCGGGGATCTTAAACACCATATATTTT. It encodes CASSQGPGILNTIYF. The chain combines TRBV3-1 (or the pseudogene TRBV3-2) with TRBJ1-3; no clear D gene. The CDR3 runs 15 residues. Germline V gives CDR1 LGHDT, CDR2 YNNKEL (reference sequence). Deletions cut 1 base from V and 6 bases from J, with 13 bases between.

This chain uses TRBV4-1 with TRBJ1-1; 10 nucleotides align to TRBD1. The CDR3 extends over 18 amino acids. V shed 1 base, J shed 0 bases, and the junction held 8 bases outside the gene matches. Germline CDR1 is MGHRA and CDR2 is YSYEKL. CDR3 loop: CASSQGGRTGGMNTEAFF. CDR3 nucleotide sequence: TGCGCCAGCAGCCAAGGTGGGAGGACAGGGGGGATGAACACTGAAGCTTTCTTT.

The rearrangement joins TRBV5-5 to TRBJ1-5; D unresolved. V was trimmed by 3 bases and J by 7 bases, leaving 14 bases between them. In germline, CDR1 is SGHKS, CDR2 YYEKEE (reference sequence). CDR3 length: 14 amino acids. CDR3 protein: CASSSRVGGQPQHF. CDR3 in DNA: TGTGCCAGCAGCTCGCGGGTGGGCGGGCAGCCCCAGCATTTT.

The V and J genes are TRBV3-1 (or the pseudogene TRBV3-2) and TRBJ2-7; D possibly matches TRBD1 or TRBD2 (5 bases each). V lost 6 bases and J 6 bases, leaving 21 bases between the germline ends. From germline, CDR1 is LGHDT and CDR2 YNNKEL (reference sequence). This CDR3 region has 15 residues. In nucleotides, the CDR3 is TGTGCCAGCAGTATTAGAGGGGCGCATTGGGGCGAGCAGTACTTC. This translates into CASSIRGAHWGEQYF.

The genes are TRBV28 and TRBJ1-6, with 8 bases aligning to TRBD1. CDR3 length: 18 residues. After removal of 5 bases from V and 6 bases from J, the junction contained 15 bases not matched to a gene. Germline V gives CDR1 MDHEN, CDR2 SYDVKM. The CDR3 here is CASSPPEAGGEGNSPLHF. The CDR3 coding sequence is TGTGCCAGCAGTCCCCCCGAAGCAGGGGGCGAGGGTAATTCACCCCTCCACTTT.

This clone has a single count. The rearrangement joins TRBV5-1 to TRBJ2-7; 10 bases align to TRBD1. CDR3 length equals 15 residues. The germline gives CDR1 SGHRS, CDR2 YFSETQ. J gave up 5 bases and V 2 bases, and 7 bases lay outside the gene matches. CDR3 protein: CASSLKTGGPNEQYF. The DNA of the CDR3 is TGCGCCAGCAGCTTAAAGACAGGGGGCCCGAACGAGCAGTACTTC.